This TCR beta chain derives from a study of OX40 agonist ivuxolimab in advanced cancers. Notes on the research overall: Ivuxolimab was a fully human IgG2 agonistic monoclonal antibody targeting the costimulatory receptor OX40 (CD134). Intravenous ivuxolimab was administered to patients every 2 weeks at six dose levels: 0.01, 0.1, 0.3, 1.5, 3 and 10 mg/kg. Of the approximately 54 dose-escalation patients, hepatocellular carcinoma was present in about 20, melanoma in around 15, renal cell carcinoma in 9 and head and neck cancer in 9. The dose-escalation cohort was 82.7% male with a mean age of approximately 60 years, ranging from roughly 20 to 80. Patients were allowed to have had prior anti-PD-1, anti-PD-L1 or anti-CTLA-4 therapy, and approximately 40% of the dose-escalation patients had been treated with checkpoint inhibitors. Partial responses were achieved by three dose-escalation patients, of whom one had hepatocellular carcinoma and two had cutaneous melanoma. The purpose of peripheral TCRbeta sequencing was to test whether ivuxolimab changed TCR sequence diversity and led to clonal T-cell expansion. The monotherapy dose-escalation portion (N ≈ 50 patients) of the phase I ivuxolimab trial is reported in the paper.

Genomic DNA was isolated from the sorted cells so that the TCRbeta CDR3 region could be sequenced. The immunoSEQ Assay was used to sequence the TCRbeta CDR3 regions. Held by TCRdb, this immuneACCESS table contains in-frame sequences only and omits some clones. Under half of the omission traces to an unresolved V gene where checked; the cause of the rest is unknown. Across this sample there are about 32,000 clones, with less than 90% seen only once. The top ten hold approximately 18% of the sample. Remarks on this clone: Its antigen is not yet known. No much larger clone is present one base from it, and per-base qualities are unavailable.

Patients with a history of autoimmune disease or receiving systemic immunosuppression were excluded from the trial. Peripheral blood for TCR sequencing was collected from all dose cohorts at baseline, on cycle 4 day 1, and on cycle 7 day 1. Samples were obtained from an open-label, multicenter, first-in-human phase I dose-escalation trial of ivuxolimab. Adults with locally advanced or metastatic melanoma, renal cell, hepatocellular, or head and neck squamous cell carcinoma were enrolled in the trial. Before TCR sequencing, CD4+ T cells and CD8+ T cells were sorted from peripheral blood as separate populations. What the authors observed across the whole study: At doses from 0.1 to 3.0 mg/kg, clonal expansion was seen in both CD4+ and CD8+ blood T cells between baseline and week 6. Partial responders in the 0.1-3.0 mg/kg groups had among the lowest normalized peripheral clonal expansion, especially among CD8+ T cells. After ivuxolimab, expanded clones were on average more numerous among CD8+ T cells than among CD4+ T cells. Antigen specificity was not determined for the clonally expanded peripheral T cells. Low levels of normalized T-cell clonal expansion were also seen in some patients who did not respond.

The CDR3 sequence holds 17 residues, the cysteine and phenylalanine included. This entry keeps only the CDR3 DNA: 51 bases, framed from base 1. For this chain, trimming is 0 bases at the V end and 8 bases at the J end, and the number of junction bases without a gene match is 11. From the germline V gene (reference sequence), CDR1 is MNHEY and CDR2 is SMNVEV. The sequences come from CD4+ or CD8+ T cells sorted from blood, collected in a trial of the OX40 agonist ivuxolimab. This sequence uses TRBV27 and TRBJ2-1, with TRBD2 matching 9 junction bases. This sequence originates from an adult with an advanced solid tumor such as melanoma, head and neck, liver or kidney cancer. CDR3 region: CASSLSVKREVGDEQFF. Read as DNA, the sequence is TGTGCCAGCAGTTTATCGGTAAAGCGGGAGGTGGGGGATGAGCAGTTCTTC.